The rows below give T cell receptor beta chains drawn from one sample of a study of Ad26.COV2.S vaccination and SARS-CoV-2 variants. Profiled with immunoSEQ multiplex PCR; TCRdb holds only in-frame clones, not every one. This table has some 460,000 clones, 80% to 90% appearing once. The input for sequencing was peripheral blood, taken in a trial of Ad26.COV2.S vaccine versus placebo. Receptors originate from a person between 18 and 65 years old who received the Ad26.COV2.S COVID-19 vaccine or a placebo. Each CDR3 is given with its conserved first and last residue. The D gene is left open where the match is weak. Size tells how often a clone was seen (once, few, many) or the class of an expanded clone, and some rows leave it out.

v_call: TRBV5-4; clone_size: -; j_call: TRBJ1-2; d_call: -; cdr3_aa: CASSFGSYGYTF; cdr3_nt: TGTGCCAGCAGCTTTGGGAGCTATGGCTACACCTTC
v_call: TRBV6-5; clone_size: -; j_call: TRBJ2-2; d_call: -; cdr3_aa: CASSYLPQSNTGELFF; cdr3_nt: TGTGCCAGCAGTTACCTACCTCAGAGTAACACCGGGGAGCTGTTTTTT
v_call: TRBV30; clone_size: -; j_call: TRBJ2-1; d_call: TRBD2; cdr3_aa: CAWTPSGWILSGGQFF; cdr3_nt: TGTGCCTGGACCCCGTCGGGGTGGATATTGAGCGGGGGGCAGTTCTTC
v_call: TRBV14; clone_size: -; j_call: TRBJ1-1; d_call: -; cdr3_aa: CASSQAGRGQGTEAFF; cdr3_nt: TGTGCCAGCAGCCAAGCGGGAAGGGGCCAAGGCACTGAAGCTTTCTTT
v_call: TRBV5-1; clone_size: once; j_call: TRBJ2-3; d_call: -; cdr3_aa: CASSVRGDTQYF; cdr3_nt: TGCGCCAGCAGCGTCAGGGGAGATACGCAGTATTTT
v_call: TRBV6-1; clone_size: -; j_call: TRBJ1-1; d_call: -; cdr3_aa: CASSEDEETEAFF; cdr3_nt: TGTGCCAGCAGTGAAGATGAGGAAACTGAAGCTTTCTTT
v_call: TRBV3-1/TRBV3-2; clone_size: -; j_call: TRBJ1-2; d_call: -; cdr3_aa: CASSLRSGGYTF; cdr3_nt: TGTGCCAGCAGCTTAAGATCGGGTGGCTACACCTTC
v_call: TRBV13; clone_size: -; j_call: TRBJ2-7; d_call: -; cdr3_aa: CASSATVGYEQYF; cdr3_nt: TGTGCCAGCAGCGCGACGGTCGGCTACGAGCAGTACTTC
v_call: TRBV29-1; clone_size: -; j_call: TRBJ1-3; d_call: -; cdr3_aa: CSVEKQQGNTIYF; cdr3_nt: TGCAGCGTTGAAAAGCAACAGGGAAACACCATATATTTT
v_call: TRBV2; clone_size: -; j_call: TRBJ1-1; d_call: -; cdr3_aa: CAHPRKQLGSTEAFF; cdr3_nt: TGTGCCCATCCGCGGAAGCAGCTAGGGAGCACTGAAGCTTTCTTT
v_call: TRBV7-9; clone_size: -; j_call: TRBJ2-4; d_call: -; cdr3_aa: CASSLAGYGDIQYF; cdr3_nt: TGTGCCAGCAGCTTAGCCGGATACGGGGACATTCAGTACTTC
v_call: TRBV29-1; clone_size: few; j_call: TRBJ1-2; d_call: TRBD1; cdr3_aa: CSVEDRWTGVGYTF; cdr3_nt: TGCAGCGTTGAAGATAGGTGGACAGGGGTTGGCTACACCTTC
v_call: TRBV19; clone_size: -; j_call: TRBJ1-1; d_call: -; cdr3_aa: CATRTVMNTEAFF; cdr3_nt: TGTGCCACCAGGACAGTCATGAACACTGAAGCTTTCTTT
v_call: TRBV29-1; clone_size: once; j_call: TRBJ2-2; d_call: -; cdr3_aa: CSAGQITNTGELFF; cdr3_nt: TGCAGCGCCGGACAGATTACGAACACCGGGGAGCTGTTTTTT
v_call: TRBV4-2; clone_size: -; j_call: TRBJ2-5; d_call: TRBD2; cdr3_aa: CASSQDVYVVAGGHGYQETQYF; cdr3_nt: TGTGCCAGCAGCCAAGATGTATACGTGGTAGCGGGGGGTCATGGGTACCAAGAGACCCAGTACTTC
v_call: TRBV7-2; clone_size: -; j_call: TRBJ2-3; d_call: -; cdr3_aa: CASSLQQGRTDTQYF; cdr3_nt: TGTGCCAGCAGCTTACAACAGGGGAGGACAGATACGCAGTATTTT
v_call: TRBV11-3; clone_size: few; j_call: TRBJ1-3; d_call: -; cdr3_aa: CASSLVGTTGNTIYF; cdr3_nt: TGTGCCAGCAGCTTAGTTGGGACTACTGGAAACACCATATATTTT
v_call: TRBV18; clone_size: -; j_call: TRBJ2-1; d_call: -; cdr3_aa: CASAQGSSYNEQFF; cdr3_nt: TGTGCCAGCGCGCAGGGAAGCTCCTACAATGAGCAGTTCTTC
v_call: TRBV11-3; clone_size: -; j_call: TRBJ1-1; d_call: -; cdr3_aa: CASSLGRTGLETEAFF; cdr3_nt: TGTGCCAGCAGCTTGGGGCGGACGGGACTGGAAACTGAAGCTTTCTTT
v_call: TRBV5-4; clone_size: once; j_call: TRBJ2-2; d_call: -; cdr3_aa: CASSEATAGELFF; cdr3_nt: TGTGCCAGCAGCGAGGCGACAGCCGGGGAGCTGTTTTTT
v_call: TRBV9; clone_size: once; j_call: TRBJ1-6; d_call: TRBD1; cdr3_aa: CASSNNPGQSNSPLHF; cdr3_nt: TGTGCCAGCAGCAACAATCCGGGACAGAGTAATTCACCCCTCCACTTT
v_call: TRBV6-5; clone_size: -; j_call: TRBJ1-5; d_call: -; cdr3_aa: CASSYRGGNQPQHF; cdr3_nt: TGTGCCAGCAGTTACAGGGGGGGGAATCAGCCCCAGCATTTT
v_call: TRBV7-3; clone_size: -; j_call: TRBJ2-3; d_call: TRBD2; cdr3_aa: CASSPGLAVSTDTQYF; cdr3_nt: TGTGCCAGCAGCCCCGGACTAGCGGTGAGCACAGATACGCAGTATTTT
v_call: TRBV13; clone_size: -; j_call: TRBJ2-1; d_call: -; cdr3_aa: CASSLGLTPYNEQFF; cdr3_nt: TGTGCCAGCAGCTTAGGGCTGACACCATACAATGAGCAGTTCTTC
v_call: TRBV9; clone_size: -; j_call: TRBJ2-1; d_call: TRBD1; cdr3_aa: CASSVAPTGAVGMDEQFF; cdr3_nt: TGTGCCAGCAGCGTAGCACCGACAGGGGCCGTGGGTATGGATGAGCAGTTCTTC
v_call: TRBV13; clone_size: -; j_call: TRBJ2-1; d_call: TRBD1; cdr3_aa: CASSPRQGATYEQFF; cdr3_nt: TGTGCCAGCAGCCCAAGACAGGGGGCTACGTATGAGCAGTTCTTC
v_call: TRBV7-3; clone_size: -; j_call: TRBJ2-1; d_call: TRBD2; cdr3_aa: CASSLGLAGGREQFF; cdr3_nt: TGTGCCAGCAGCTTAGGACTAGCGGGAGGGCGTGAGCAGTTCTTC
v_call: TRBV3-1/TRBV3-2; clone_size: -; j_call: TRBJ2-6; d_call: -; cdr3_aa: CASSQVEGQCPSGANVLTF; cdr3_nt: TGTGCCAGCAGCCAAGTGGAAGGACAGTGCCCCTCTGGGGCCAACGTCCTGACTTTC
v_call: TRBV5-1; clone_size: -; j_call: TRBJ1-3; d_call: -; cdr3_aa: CASSLMQGISGNTIYF; cdr3_nt: TGCGCCAGCAGCTTGATGCAGGGGATCTCTGGAAACACCATATATTTT
v_call: TRBV6-5; clone_size: once; j_call: TRBJ1-6; d_call: -; cdr3_aa: CASSYDGEPPLHF; cdr3_nt: TGTGCCAGCAGTTACGATGGCGAACCTCCCCTCCACTTT
v_call: TRBV11-2; clone_size: -; j_call: TRBJ2-6; d_call: -; cdr3_aa: CASSFTGSGANVLTF; cdr3_nt: TGTGCCAGCAGCTTTACAGGGTCCGGGGCCAACGTCCTGACTTTC
v_call: TRBV15; clone_size: -; j_call: TRBJ2-1; d_call: -; cdr3_aa: CATSESPDPGEQFF; cdr3_nt: TGTGCCACCAGCGAATCCCCTGATCCGGGTGAGCAGTTCTTC
v_call: TRBV5-1; clone_size: -; j_call: TRBJ1-1; d_call: -; cdr3_aa: CASSRWTANTEAFF; cdr3_nt: TGCGCCAGCAGCCGGTGGACGGCGAACACTGAAGCTTTCTTT
v_call: TRBV15; clone_size: -; j_call: TRBJ1-2; d_call: -; cdr3_aa: CATNHGQAYGYTF; cdr3_nt: TGTGCCACCAACCACGGACAAGCCTATGGCTACACCTTC
v_call: TRBV7-8; clone_size: -; j_call: TRBJ1-1; d_call: -; cdr3_aa: CASSIMTAQNTEAFF; cdr3_nt: TGTGCCAGCAGCATAATGACAGCCCAGAACACTGAAGCTTTCTTT
v_call: TRBV7-3; clone_size: -; j_call: TRBJ2-3; d_call: TRBD1; cdr3_aa: CASSPGQPRDTQYF; cdr3_nt: TGTGCCAGCAGCCCGGGACAGCCGCGGGATACGCAGTATTTT
v_call: TRBV28; clone_size: -; j_call: TRBJ1-2; d_call: TRBD1; cdr3_aa: CASRSLGQARIYGYTF; cdr3_nt: TGTGCCAGCAGGTCCCTAGGACAGGCTCGGATCTATGGCTACACCTTC
v_call: TRBV7-9; clone_size: -; j_call: TRBJ2-1; d_call: TRBD2; cdr3_aa: CASRPGTSGTYEQFF; cdr3_nt: TGTGCCAGCAGGCCCGGGACTAGCGGAACATATGAGCAGTTCTTC
v_call: TRBV12-3/TRBV12-4; clone_size: once; j_call: TRBJ2-1; d_call: TRBD2; cdr3_aa: CASLGLAGGQFF; cdr3_nt: TGTGCCAGTCTGGGACTAGCGGGAGGGCAGTTCTTC
v_call: TRBV3-1/TRBV3-2; clone_size: -; j_call: TRBJ2-3; d_call: TRBD2; cdr3_aa: CASSQAASGRKTDTQYF; cdr3_nt: TGTGCCAGCAGCCAAGCGGCTAGCGGGAGGAAGACAGATACGCAGTATTTT
v_call: TRBV14; clone_size: -; j_call: TRBJ2-3; d_call: -; cdr3_aa: CASSLLAADTQYF; cdr3_nt: TGTGCCAGCAGTCTCCTAGCAGCAGATACGCAGTATTTT
v_call: TRBV7-9; clone_size: few; j_call: TRBJ1-5; d_call: -; cdr3_aa: CASSLDLSPGKSAGQPQHF; cdr3_nt: TGTGCCAGCAGCTTAGATCTCAGTCCTGGGAAGTCGGCAGGTCAGCCCCAGCATTTT
v_call: TRBV6-4; clone_size: -; j_call: TRBJ2-2; d_call: -; cdr3_aa: CAPGIFGTVNTGELFF; cdr3_nt: TGTGCCCCCGGAATTTTCGGGACCGTGAACACCGGGGAGCTGTTTTTT
v_call: TRBV5-5; clone_size: -; j_call: TRBJ1-1; d_call: -; cdr3_aa: CASSLLAEAFF; cdr3_nt: TGTGCCAGCAGCTTGTTGGCAGAAGCTTTCTTT
v_call: TRBV30; clone_size: -; j_call: TRBJ1-2; d_call: -; cdr3_aa: CAWRPPQNLPNYGYTF; cdr3_nt: TGTGCCTGGAGACCCCCCCAGAACTTACCAAACTATGGCTACACCTTC
v_call: TRBV7-9; clone_size: -; j_call: TRBJ1-1; d_call: -; cdr3_aa: CASSLDDGSTEAFF; cdr3_nt: TGTGCCAGCAGCTTAGACGATGGGAGCACTGAAGCTTTCTTT